Below are 23 T cell receptor beta chains sequenced from a single sample in a study of blood T cells in healthy people across ages. For the second PCR, which ran for about 6 to 12 cycles, a sample-barcoded 5' primer and a J-beta primer mix were used. From the 5' RACE reads, TCRdb called clonotypes with MiXCR, one entry per CDR3 protein. The sample lists roughly 1,500,000 distinct CDR3 sequences, around 36% seen once, with about 10% in the top ten. Specimen: blood. The receptors were gathered from a woman in her 30s in good health.

Comment on this clonotype: One end of the junction does not line up with germline, which may come from a read error. The chain recombines TRBV7-9 with TRBJ1-1; D is unresolved. The CDR3 runs to 14 residues. Germline CDR1 is SEHNR and CDR2 is FQNEAQ (reference sequence). The CDR3 reads CANSTGIANTEAFF. The CDR3 bases are TGTGCCAACAGCACCGGGATTGCGAACACTGAAGCTTTCTTT.

In DNA, the CDR3 is TGCAGTGCTAGGGGTGTTGAAGATACGCAGTATTTT. Protein product: CSARGVEDTQYF. The rearrangement links TRBV20-1 to TRBJ2-3; D gene unclear. The CDR3 loop spans 12 amino acids. The V gene lost 3 bases and the J gene lost 5 bases, with 9 bases spanning the gap. Germline V gene data show CDR1 as DFQATT and CDR2 as SNEGSKA (reference sequence).

The V and J genes are TRBV30 and TRBJ2-5, with TRBD2 identical over 8 bases. The V and J ends lost 5 bases and 5 bases, in that order; junction bases with no gene match: 7. From germline, CDR1 is GTSNPN and CDR2 SVGIG (reference sequence). This CDR3 region has 13 residues. DNA for the CDR3: TGTGCCTGGGGACTAGCTTCCCAGGAGACCCAGTACTTC. This translates into CAWGLASQETQYF.

In the case of this clonotype: The junction shows a germline mismatch at one end, possibly a read error. The V and J genes are TRBV4-1 and TRBJ2-7; TRBD2 aligns across 7 bases. The CDR3 loop spans 16 amino acids. Germline assignment: CDR1 MGHRA and CDR2 YSYEKL. The CDR3: CASSQVRAGSSHEQYF. The DNA for the CDR3 is TGCGCCAGCAGCCAAGTCCGAGCGGGATCCTCCCACGAGCAGTACTTC.

The chain carries TRBV20-1 and TRBJ2-5; a possible D gene is TRBD2 (6 bases). The germline V gene encodes CDR1 DFQATT and CDR2 SNEGSKA (reference sequence). Trimming left V 3 bases short and J 5 bases short, with 19 bases between. The CDR3 runs to 15 residues. CDR3 residues: CSARTREVGVETQYF. The CDR3 DNA is TGCAGTGCTAGGACAAGGGAGGTGGGTGTTGAGACCCAGTACTTC.

Details on this clonotype: Germline is not matched at one junction end, which may reflect a read error. The J gene is TRBJ1-1, the V gene TRBV7-9; TRBD1 is a possible D gene (6 bases). This CDR3 spans 14 amino acids. The V gene's germline CDR1 is SEHNR and CDR2 FQNEAQ (reference sequence). CDR3 DNA sequence: TGTGCCAGCAGCTTAGTACAGGGTGGCACTGAAGCTCTCTTT. Translating it yields CASSLVQGGTEALF.

In this sample, this clonotype turned up a few times. The J gene is TRBJ2-3, the V gene TRBV30; 16 positions match TRBD2. This CDR3 contains 18 residues. V shed 1 base and J 4 bases; nucleotides not matched to a gene: 8. The germline gives CDR1 GTSNPN, CDR2 SVGIG (reference sequence). CDR3 in amino acids: CAWSDKPGLAGGADTQYF. The CDR3 DNA reads TGTGCCTGGAGTGACAAACCGGGACTAGCGGGAGGGGCAGATACGCAGTATTTT.

The table lists this clonotype with a few counts. Being one base from a much bigger clone, this may be a read error. This chain connects TRBV6-1 to TRBJ2-5; maybe TRBD2 (5 bases). V was pared by 1 base and J by 9 bases, with 18 bases between. The length of the CDR3 is 15 residues. CDR1 is MNHNS, CDR2 SASEGT, per germline. The CDR3 DNA follows: TGTGCCAGCAGTGAAGGGAGTTTGTTTAGCGAGTCCCAGTACTTC. Translation: CASSEGSLFSESQYF.

This clonotype was recorded a few times. This chain links TRBV27 with TRBJ2-7; TRBD2 agrees at 8 bases. Germline-derived CDR1 and CDR2 are MNHEY and SMNVEV (reference sequence). There are 14 residues in the CDR3. V lost 1 base, J lost 3 bases, and 2 bases stayed unmatched. Here the CDR3 reads CASSLFAGGYEQYF. The CDR3, as DNA: TGTGCCAGCAGTTTATTTGCGGGGGGCTACGAGCAGTACTTC.

This clonotype was seen a few times. The chain has TRBV20-1 and TRBJ2-1, with D possibly being TRBD2 (6 bases). V shed 0 bases and J shed 4 bases, with 13 bases lying between them. Germline V gene sequence: CDR1 DFQATT, CDR2 SNEGSKA (reference sequence). The CDR3 is 15 amino acids. CDR3 protein: CSARDGLAAYNEQFF. CDR3 sequence (DNA): TGCAGTGCTAGAGACGGTTTAGCGGCGTACAATGAGCAGTTCTTC.

The chain recombines TRBV19 with TRBJ2-7, with 7 positions matching TRBD1. V trimming: 3 bases; J trimming: 0 bases; junction bases outside the gene matches: 8. CDR1 LNHDA and CDR2 SQIVND come from the germline V gene (reference sequence). The CDR3 runs 16 residues. CDR3 coding DNA: TGTGCCAGTAGTATTCCGGGACAGCAAAGCTCCTACGAGCAGTACTTC. Translating it yields CASSIPGQQSSYEQYF.

This clonotype appeared a few times. This sequence joins TRBV6-6 and TRBJ2-3, with 12 bases matching TRBD2. V dropped 5 bases and J dropped 6; count of bases not matched to a gene: 12. From germline, CDR1 is MNHNY and CDR2 SVGAGI (reference sequence). CDR3 size: 17 residues. The CDR3 here is CASSQKTSGGPKDTQYF. The DNA of the CDR3 is TGTGCCAGCAGTCAAAAGACTAGCGGGGGCCCAAAGGATACGCAGTATTTT.

This chain joins TRBV4-1 and TRBJ2-7; 8 bases fit TRBD2. The DNA end favors TRBJ2-5, so the J call may be wrong. Germline loops: CDR1 MGHRA, CDR2 YSYEKL. The CDR3 is made up of 15 amino acids. CDR3 residues: CASSQRLAWEETQYF. CDR3 DNA sequence: TGCGCCAGCAGCCAAAGACTAGCGTGGGAGGAGACCCAGTACTTC.

Concerning this clonotype itself: This sequence may be a read error, since a much larger clone differs from it by one base. This chain uses TRBV5-1 with TRBJ2-1; possible D gene TRBD1, 5 bases. Germline CDR1 and CDR2: SGHRS and YFSETQ. CDR3 length: 15 residues. CDR3 nucleotides: TGCGCCAGCAGCTTGGGGCAGCCCAAGGGGAATGAGCGGTTCTTC. It yields the protein CASSLGQPKGNERFF.

The CDR3 DNA follows: TGCAGCGTTGAAGAACTGACAGTCTATGGCTACACCTTC. Residues: CSVEELTVYGYTF. V usage is TRBV29-1 and J usage is TRBJ1-2, with D perhaps matching TRBD1 (5 bases). The length of the CDR3 is 13 residues. CDR1 SQVTM and CDR2 ANQGSEA come from the germline V gene. Between the trimmed V and J ends, which lost 0 bases and 4 bases, there was a span of 9 bases.

The genes are TRBV5-1 and TRBJ2-2; no clear D gene. Per germline, CDR1 SGHRS and CDR2 YFSETQ. Trimming took 4 bases from V and 3 from J, leaving 13 bases between them. The CDR3 extends over 15 amino acids. The CDR3 region is CASSISGPHTGELFF. The CDR3, as DNA: TGCGCCAGCAGCATATCCGGACCTCACACCGGGGAGCTGTTTTTT.

This rearrangement joins TRBV27 to TRBJ2-1, with TRBD2 identical over 12 bases. The CDR3 is 14 residues long. V gave up 4 bases and J gave up 5 bases; unmatched junction bases: 0. CDR1 MNHEY and CDR2 SMNVEV come from the germline V gene (reference sequence). In DNA form, the CDR3 reads TGTGCCAGCAGTTGGACTAGCGGGGACAATGAGCAGTTCTTC. Residues: CASSWTSGDNEQFF.

The table lists this clonotype with many counts. V is TRBV10-3 and J is TRBJ2-1; TRBD1 matches 9 bases. The germline V gene encodes CDR1 ENHRY and CDR2 SYGVKD. The ends lost 5 bases at V and 2 bases at J; junction bases unmatched: 4. The CDR3 covers 15 residues. The DNA of the CDR3 is TGTGCCATCAGTCTACAGGGGGCCACCTACAATGAGCAGTTCTTC. Translating gives CAISLQGATYNEQFF.

This clonotype has ten or more counts. The rearrangement joins TRBV28 to TRBJ2-3; D is unresolved. The germline gives CDR1 MDHEN, CDR2 SYDVKM. CDR3 length: 12 amino acids. The V gene lost 6 bases and the J gene lost 0 bases, with 4 bases spanning the gap. CDR3 sequence: CASRASTDTQYF. DNA of the CDR3: TGTGCCAGCAGAGCCAGCACAGATACGCAGTATTTT.

The table lists this clonotype with a few counts. The rearrangement uses TRBV20-1 and TRBJ2-1; no definite D call. Germline CDR1 is DFQATT and CDR2 is SNEGSKA (reference sequence). The CDR3 sequence is 14 residues long. Trimming removed 0 bases at V and 7 bases at J, with 13 bases between. CDR3 bases: TGCAGTGCTAGAGAGGCAGGACCTATGAATGAGCAGTTCTTC. It encodes CSAREAGPMNEQFF.

In this sample, this clonotype turned up many times. The chain recombines TRBV9 with TRBJ2-3, with D unclear. The CDR3 runs 16 residues. CDR1 is SGDLS and CDR2 is YYNGEE in the germline V gene. The germline V and J ends were trimmed by 0 bases and 2 bases, with 13 bases remaining between them. The CDR3 here is CASSVGHNDITDTQYF. The CDR3 bases are TGTGCCAGCAGCGTAGGACACAACGACATCACAGATACGCAGTATTTT.

V usage is TRBV28 and J usage is TRBJ2-3, with D hard to call. The ends were cut back, 6 bases at V and 3 bases at J, with 10 bases in the middle. The CDR3 is 13 residues long. In germline, CDR1 is MDHEN, CDR2 SYDVKM. CDR3 sequence (DNA): TGTGCCAGCAGGTGGAGTGGGACAGATACGCAGTATTTT. Translation: CASRWSGTDTQYF.

The CDR3 reads CASTQVSGGFQETQYF. The CDR3 DNA reads TGTGCCAGCACCCAAGTAAGCGGGGGCTTTCAAGAGACCCAGTACTTC. This chain connects TRBV2 to TRBJ2-5; TRBD2 matches 8 bases. Germline CDR1 reads SNHLY; CDR2 reads FYNNEI. J gave up 2 bases and V 7 bases, and 12 bases lay outside the gene matches. This CDR3 spans 16 amino acids.